This T cell receptor (beta chain) comes out of a study of shared clonotypes between healthy human individuals. As regards this clone: What it binds is unknown.

The CDR3 runs to 15 residues. Germline CDR1 LNHDA, CDR2 SQIVND (reference sequence). Trimming at V came to 5 bases and at J to 7 bases, leaving 7 bases not matched to a gene. The table came from immunoSEQ multiplex PCR; TCRdb's copy has only in-frame clones and leaves some out. The data hold 2 million to 2.5 million clones, with approximately 94% observed a single time. Study findings and constraints: Sharing across four donors was seen in around 5% of naive CD4 clonotypes.

The specimen sequenced was naive CD4+ T cells sorted from blood. Described subset: CD45RA+ positively selected. The sequence was obtained from a man aged 18 to 30 in good health. The chain joins TRBV19 to TRBJ1-6, with 8 bases matching TRBD1. CDR3 sequence: CASSPPGTGNSPLHF. CDR3 bases: TGTGCCAGTAGTCCCCCCGGGACAGGAAATTCACCCCTCCACTTT. Full variable domain (missing parts from reference TRBV19 and TRBJ1-6): DGGITQSPKYLFRKEGQNVTLSCEQNLNHDAMYWYRQDPGQGLRLIYYSQIVNDFQKGDIAEGYSVSREKKESFPLTVTSAQKNPTAFYLCASSPPGTGNSPLHFGNGTRLTVT.